The 24 T cell receptor beta chains reported below all come from one sample, sequenced in a study of control samples from healthy donors and cancer patients. Produced via immunoSEQ multiplex PCR; TCRdb's table is partial and in-frame only. Recorded here are some 180,000 clones; the top ten clones represent less than 2.5%. Sequenced: blood. These receptors all stem from a woman in her twenties or thirties in good health.

CDR3 in amino acids: CASRNDLSSGNTIYF. The DNA for the CDR3 is TGTGCCAGCAGGAACGATCTGAGCTCTGGAAACACCATATATTTT. The chain uses TRBV6-5 and TRBJ1-3; D is unresolved. The CDR3 loop spans 15 amino acids. Germline CDR1 and CDR2: MNHEY and SVGAGI. Trimming removed 6 bases at V and 0 bases at J, with 12 bases between.

The rearrangement joins TRBV5-6 to TRBJ1-2, with D possibly being TRBD1 (5 bases). CDR3 length equals 12 residues. Trimming pared 1 base from V and 8 bases from J, leaving 9 bases between. From germline, CDR1 is SGHDT and CDR2 YYEEEE. CDR3 in amino acids: CASSLWGGGYTF. The CDR3 region has the DNA TGTGCCAGCAGCTTGTGGGGCGGGGGCTACACCTTC.

The rearrangement links TRBV7-9 to TRBJ1-1; 7 bases line up with TRBD1. The germline V gene has CDR1 SEHNR and CDR2 FQNEAQ (reference sequence). The CDR3 runs to 12 residues. Losses at the gene ends were 5 bases for V and 6 bases for J; bases not matched to a gene: 3. The CDR3 coding sequence is TGTGCCAGCAGCACAGGACAGGCTGAAGCTTTCTTT. Protein product: CASSTGQAEAFF.

The rearrangement links TRBV5-5 to TRBJ2-4; 7 bases are a match to TRBD1. This CDR3 contains 15 residues. The J segment lost 5 bases and the V segment lost 4 bases, leaving 9 bases of the junction unmatched. Per the germline V gene, CDR1 is SGHKS and CDR2 is YYEKEE (reference sequence). DNA of the CDR3: TGTGCCAGCAGCCGCCAGGACAGGTCGGAAAACATTCAGTACTTC. Residues: CASSRQDRSENIQYF. The full variable domain, in which reference TRBV5-5 and TRBJ2-4 provide the parts outside the CDR3, is DAGVTQSPTHLIKTRGQQVTLRCSPISGHKSVSWYQQVLGQGPQFIFQYYEKEERGRGNFPDRFSARQFPNYSSELNVNALLLGDSALYLCASSRQDRSENIQYFGAGTRLSVL.

This chain uses TRBV24-1 with TRBJ2-3; 7 bases map to TRBD1. From germline, CDR1 is KGHDR and CDR2 SFDVKD. V shed 3 bases, J shed 1 base, and the junction held 3 bases outside the gene matches. This CDR3 has 15 residues. The CDR3 loop reads CATSDDRVRTDTQYF. CDR3 sequence (DNA): TGTGCCACCAGTGATGACAGGGTCCGCACAGATACGCAGTATTTT.

The V gene is TRBV10-1, the J gene TRBJ1-6, with D uncertain. V shed 6 bases and J shed 3 bases, with 6 bases lying between them. Germline V gives CDR1 WNHNN, CDR2 SYGVQD (reference sequence). This CDR3 has 13 residues. CDR3 nucleotides: TGCGCCAGCAGGTTGGGCTATAATTCACCCCTCCACTTT. As protein: CASRLGYNSPLHF.

The CDR3 is CASSEARGNTIYF. CDR3 nucleotide sequence: TGTGCCAGCAGTGAAGCAAGGGGAAACACCATATATTTT. The chain links TRBV6-1 to TRBJ1-3; D call uncertain. Germline lookup yields CDR1 MNHNS and CDR2 SASEGT. Trimming took 0 bases from V and 4 from J, leaving 4 bases between them. The CDR3 is 13 amino acids.

This rearrangement joins TRBV5-1 to TRBJ1-1; D uncertain. This CDR3 contains 11 residues. Germline V gives CDR1 SGHRS, CDR2 YFSETQ. The V and J ends lost 5 bases and 1 base respectively, with 3 bases between them. DNA for the CDR3: TGCGCCAGCAGGCAGAACACTGAAGCTTTCTTT. This gives the protein CASRQNTEAFF.

The V call is TRBV14, the J call TRBJ1-4; D uncertain. Germline CDR1 is SGHDN and CDR2 is FVKESK. CDR3 length: 13 amino acids. The germline V and J ends were trimmed by 2 bases and 5 bases, with 6 bases remaining between them. The CDR3 sequence is CASSQIGNEKLFF. The CDR3 bases are TGTGCCAGCAGCCAAATAGGAAATGAAAAACTGTTTTTT.

The chain employs TRBV7-9 and TRBJ2-3, with a possible D match to TRBD2 (5 bases). Looked up from germline, CDR1 is SEHNR and CDR2 is FQNEAQ (reference sequence). This CDR3 comprises 16 residues. V lost 5 bases and J 2 bases, leaving 17 bases between the germline ends. The CDR3 sequence is CASSAWVARNTDTQYF. DNA of the CDR3: TGTGCCAGCAGCGCCTGGGTAGCGAGAAACACAGATACGCAGTATTTT.

The chain couples TRBV5-4 to TRBJ2-3, with 11 nucleotides matching TRBD1. The trim removed 5 bases at V and 1 base at J, leaving 6 bases unmatched. The V gene's germline CDR1 is SGHNT and CDR2 YYREEE (reference sequence). This CDR3 comprises 16 residues. CDR3 residues: CASRSWTGGRTDTQYF. CDR3 nucleotide sequence: TGTGCCAGCAGATCGTGGACAGGGGGCCGCACAGATACGCAGTATTTT.

V gene TRBV29-1 combines with J gene TRBJ1-1; D not certain. Trimming took 7 bases from V and 6 from J, leaving 15 bases between them. The CDR3 is made up of 12 amino acids. Germline CDR1 and CDR2: SQVTM and ANQGSEA. CDR3 loop: CSALIIGAEAFF. CDR3 in DNA: TGCAGCGCCCTAATCATCGGGGCTGAAGCTTTCTTT.

The chain couples TRBV10-2 to TRBJ1-2, with D possibly being TRBD1 (5 bases). CDR3 length: 12 residues. V was trimmed by 2 bases and J by 13 bases, leaving 14 bases between them. Germline V gives CDR1 WSHSY, CDR2 SAAADI. The CDR3 bases are TGCGCCAGCAGTGAGGGTCGCGCTGACAGCACCTTC. As protein: CASSEGRADSTF.

CDR3 nucleotide sequence: TGCGCCAGCAGTCCCCTGGGACAGGTGGGAACCGGGGAGCTGTTTTTT. Protein: CASSPLGQVGTGELFF. V gene TRBV10-2 combines with J gene TRBJ2-2; 8 nucleotides align to TRBD1. Looked up from germline, CDR1 is WSHSY and CDR2 is SAAADI. The CDR3 is made up of 16 amino acids. Germline trimming cut 5 bases from V and 5 bases from J; bases unmatched to any gene: 10.

The J gene is TRBJ2-5, the V gene TRBV3-1 (or the pseudogene TRBV3-2); a weak D match, TRBD1 (7 bases). Germline CDR1 LGHDT, CDR2 YNNKEL (reference sequence). The CDR3 runs 16 residues. Trimming took off 0 bases at V and 5 bases at J, with 16 bases between the two ends. The chain's CDR3 is CASSQDAGGLGETQYF. The CDR3 DNA sequence: TGTGCCAGCAGCCAAGATGCAGGGGGGCTAGGGGAGACCCAGTACTTC.

The J gene is TRBJ1-2, the V gene TRBV28; D remains ambiguous. CDR3 size: 13 residues. The V gene's germline CDR1 is MDHEN and CDR2 SYDVKM. Trimming stripped 7 bases from V and 6 bases from J, with 15 bases between. The CDR3 DNA follows: TGTGCCAGCACCGACCCAAGGCCCGATGGCTACACCTTC. This codes for CASTDPRPDGYTF.

The rearrangement links TRBV6-5 to TRBJ1-4; D gene unclear. Trimming left V 4 bases short and J 8 bases short, with 17 bases between. The CDR3 has 15 residues. CDR1 and CDR2 (germline): MNHEY, SVGAGI. In DNA, the CDR3 is TGTGCCAGCAGTTCTGGCGGAATCTGGAACGAAAAACTGTTTTTT. Translated, it gives CASSSGGIWNEKLFF.

The chain combines TRBV5-8 with TRBJ2-5; D remains ambiguous. Trimming took off 4 bases at V and 5 bases at J, with 15 bases between the two ends. CDR3 size: 14 residues. CDR1 SGHTS and CDR2 YDEGEE come from the germline V gene. The DNA for the CDR3 is TGTGCCAGCAGCCTCTCCACGGTCGAGGAGACCCAGTACTTC. Protein sequence: CASSLSTVEETQYF.

The gene calls are TRBV6-6 and TRBJ1-2, with 8 nucleotides matching TRBD1. The germline CDR1 and CDR2 sequences are MNHNY and SVGAGI (reference sequence). The CDR3 length is 12 residues. V lost 5 bases and J lost 7; bases outside the gene matches: 3. CDR3 sequence: CASSRTGIGYTF. In nucleotides, the CDR3 is TGTGCCAGCAGTCGGACAGGGATTGGCTACACCTTC.

The chain's CDR3 is CASSYSSMEYF. The DNA of the CDR3 is TGTGCCAGCAGTTATTCTTCTATGGAGTACTTC. V and J are TRBV6-5 and TRBJ2-7, with D unclear. V was clipped by 3 bases and J by 11 bases, with 11 bases between them. Germline V gives CDR1 MNHEY, CDR2 SVGAGI. The CDR3 spans 11 residues.

This CDR3 is CASSLGVWRGATASTDTQYF. The DNA of the CDR3 is TGTGCCAGCAGCTTAGGGGTATGGCGGGGGGCAACCGCTAGCACAGATACGCAGTATTTT. V is TRBV7-6 and J is TRBJ2-3; 8 bases match TRBD2. CDR3 length equals 20 residues. Germline-derived CDR1 and CDR2 are SGHVS and FNYEAQ. After removal of 1 base from V and 0 bases from J, the junction contained 15 bases not matched to a gene.

The chain is built from TRBV13 and TRBJ2-7; perhaps TRBD2 as D (5 bases). The CDR3 is made up of 14 amino acids. Trimming took 3 bases from V and 6 from J, leaving 15 bases between them. Germline V gives CDR1 PRHDT, CDR2 FYEKMQ (reference sequence). The CDR3 region is CASSFRGSLPEQYF. The CDR3 DNA sequence: TGTGCCAGCAGCTTCCGCGGGTCCCTTCCCGAGCAGTACTTC.

J is TRBJ1-4 and V is TRBV29-1; 9 positions agree with TRBD1. J gave up 8 bases and V 7 bases, and 11 bases lay outside the gene matches. The germline V gene encodes CDR1 SQVTM and CDR2 ANQGSEA. CDR3 length equals 14 residues. CDR3 DNA: TGCAGCGCCAGCAAGGGGACAGGGAGAGAAAAACTGTTTTTT. This translates into CSASKGTGREKLFF.

The V call is TRBV6-2 or TRBV6-3, the J call TRBJ2-5; D is undetermined. The CDR3 loop spans 12 amino acids. CDR1 is MNHEY, CDR2 SVGEGT, per germline. Deletions cut 2 bases from V and 5 bases from J, with 6 bases between. DNA for the CDR3: TGTGCCAGCAGTTACGCCGGTGAGACCCAGTACTTC. Residues: CASSYAGETQYF.